This T cell receptor (beta chain) is from a study of shared clonotypes between healthy human individuals. Repertoires were generated with immunoSEQ multiplex PCR, while TCRdb's copy carries only in-frame clones and drops some. This table has roughly 2.5 million clones, 85% to 95% appearing once. CDR1 and CDR2 from the germline V gene are MNHNS and SASEGT. The length of the CDR3 is 12 residues. Trimming removed 6 bases from V and 6 bases from J, with 9 bases in between. The TCR sequence derives from a man younger than 35 in good health. The sequenced sample was naive CD4+ T cells sorted from blood. Subset described: CD45RA+ positively selected. V gene TRBV6-1 combines with J gene TRBJ1-5; D not certain. For the CDR3, the DNA is TGTGCCAGCAGGGGATTGAGTCAGCCCCAGCATTTT. This encodes CASRGLSQPQHF.